The rows below give T cell receptor beta chains drawn from one sample of a study of blood T cell repertoires in COVID-19. The data were produced by immunoSEQ multiplex PCR, yet TCRdb's version contains in-frame clones alone and is incomplete. The table lists hundreds of thousands of clones, 86% of them singletons. Material: peripheral blood. All receptors come from a woman aged 25 to 45 who had recovered from COVID-19. Both conserved end residues are part of each CDR3. A D gene is named only where the DNA matches it firmly. Not all rows give a size; the values are once, few, many and, for expanded clones, a class.

v_call	cdr3_length	j_call	clone_size	d_call	cdr3_nt	cdr3_aa
TRBV3-1/TRBV3-2	12	TRBJ2-3	-	TRBD1	TGTGCCAGCAGCGACAGGGATGATACGCAGTATTTT	CASSDRDDTQYF
TRBV12-3/TRBV12-4	13	TRBJ1-5	-	TRBD1	TGTGCCAGCGGGACAGGGGGTAATCAGCCCCAGCATTTT	CASGTGGNQPQHF
TRBV19	13	TRBJ1-1	-	TRBD1	TGTGCCAGTAGTGAAACAGGGGGCCCTGAAGCTTTCTTT	CASSETGGPEAFF
TRBV5-4	16	TRBJ2-7	-	-	TGTGCCAGCAGCTTGGGTCGAGCGGGCATAACCTACGAGCAGTACTTC	CASSLGRAGITYEQYF
TRBV7-9	14	TRBJ1-4	-	TRBD1	TGTGCCAGCAGGCCTACAGGGGACTCCGAAAAACTGTTTTTT	CASRPTGDSEKLFF
TRBV6-1	13	TRBJ2-2	-	-	TGTGCCAGCAGTGACGGTAACACCGGGGAGCTGTTTTTT	CASSDGNTGELFF
TRBV7-3	17	TRBJ2-2	-	-	TGTGCCAGCAGCTTAACAGAAGTGGGAGTGGAAACCGGGGAGCTGTTTTTT	CASSLTEVGVETGELFF
TRBV5-1	15	TRBJ1-4	-	TRBD1	TGCGCCAGGAGATTCACAGGGGATCGGAATGAAAAACTGTTTTTT	CARRFTGDRNEKLFF
TRBV11-2	18	TRBJ2-7	-	TRBD2	TGTGCCAGCAGCCCGATCAGCAGGCAGCGGGGGGCTACCTACGAGCAGTACTTC	CASSPISRQRGATYEQYF
TRBV7-2	14	TRBJ2-2	-	TRBD2	TGTGCCAGCTCGATACGGGGGGGCACCGGGGAGCTGTTTTTT	CASSIRGGTGELFF
TRBV5-5	13	TRBJ2-1	once	-	TGTGCCAGCAGCTTGGACCCAGAGGGTGAGCAGTTCTTC	CASSLDPEGEQFF
TRBV7-9	11	TRBJ2-7	once	-	TGTGCCAGCAGCCCCGCCTACGAGCAGTACTTC	CASSPAYEQYF
TRBV15	16	TRBJ2-7	few	TRBD1	TGTGCCACCAGCAGAAATACGGGACAGGGGATTGGGGAGCAGTACTTC	CATSRNTGQGIGEQYF
TRBV29-1	12	TRBJ2-7	-	TRBD1	TGCAGCATCTGGGACAGCTCCTACGAGCAGTACTTC	CSIWDSSYEQYF